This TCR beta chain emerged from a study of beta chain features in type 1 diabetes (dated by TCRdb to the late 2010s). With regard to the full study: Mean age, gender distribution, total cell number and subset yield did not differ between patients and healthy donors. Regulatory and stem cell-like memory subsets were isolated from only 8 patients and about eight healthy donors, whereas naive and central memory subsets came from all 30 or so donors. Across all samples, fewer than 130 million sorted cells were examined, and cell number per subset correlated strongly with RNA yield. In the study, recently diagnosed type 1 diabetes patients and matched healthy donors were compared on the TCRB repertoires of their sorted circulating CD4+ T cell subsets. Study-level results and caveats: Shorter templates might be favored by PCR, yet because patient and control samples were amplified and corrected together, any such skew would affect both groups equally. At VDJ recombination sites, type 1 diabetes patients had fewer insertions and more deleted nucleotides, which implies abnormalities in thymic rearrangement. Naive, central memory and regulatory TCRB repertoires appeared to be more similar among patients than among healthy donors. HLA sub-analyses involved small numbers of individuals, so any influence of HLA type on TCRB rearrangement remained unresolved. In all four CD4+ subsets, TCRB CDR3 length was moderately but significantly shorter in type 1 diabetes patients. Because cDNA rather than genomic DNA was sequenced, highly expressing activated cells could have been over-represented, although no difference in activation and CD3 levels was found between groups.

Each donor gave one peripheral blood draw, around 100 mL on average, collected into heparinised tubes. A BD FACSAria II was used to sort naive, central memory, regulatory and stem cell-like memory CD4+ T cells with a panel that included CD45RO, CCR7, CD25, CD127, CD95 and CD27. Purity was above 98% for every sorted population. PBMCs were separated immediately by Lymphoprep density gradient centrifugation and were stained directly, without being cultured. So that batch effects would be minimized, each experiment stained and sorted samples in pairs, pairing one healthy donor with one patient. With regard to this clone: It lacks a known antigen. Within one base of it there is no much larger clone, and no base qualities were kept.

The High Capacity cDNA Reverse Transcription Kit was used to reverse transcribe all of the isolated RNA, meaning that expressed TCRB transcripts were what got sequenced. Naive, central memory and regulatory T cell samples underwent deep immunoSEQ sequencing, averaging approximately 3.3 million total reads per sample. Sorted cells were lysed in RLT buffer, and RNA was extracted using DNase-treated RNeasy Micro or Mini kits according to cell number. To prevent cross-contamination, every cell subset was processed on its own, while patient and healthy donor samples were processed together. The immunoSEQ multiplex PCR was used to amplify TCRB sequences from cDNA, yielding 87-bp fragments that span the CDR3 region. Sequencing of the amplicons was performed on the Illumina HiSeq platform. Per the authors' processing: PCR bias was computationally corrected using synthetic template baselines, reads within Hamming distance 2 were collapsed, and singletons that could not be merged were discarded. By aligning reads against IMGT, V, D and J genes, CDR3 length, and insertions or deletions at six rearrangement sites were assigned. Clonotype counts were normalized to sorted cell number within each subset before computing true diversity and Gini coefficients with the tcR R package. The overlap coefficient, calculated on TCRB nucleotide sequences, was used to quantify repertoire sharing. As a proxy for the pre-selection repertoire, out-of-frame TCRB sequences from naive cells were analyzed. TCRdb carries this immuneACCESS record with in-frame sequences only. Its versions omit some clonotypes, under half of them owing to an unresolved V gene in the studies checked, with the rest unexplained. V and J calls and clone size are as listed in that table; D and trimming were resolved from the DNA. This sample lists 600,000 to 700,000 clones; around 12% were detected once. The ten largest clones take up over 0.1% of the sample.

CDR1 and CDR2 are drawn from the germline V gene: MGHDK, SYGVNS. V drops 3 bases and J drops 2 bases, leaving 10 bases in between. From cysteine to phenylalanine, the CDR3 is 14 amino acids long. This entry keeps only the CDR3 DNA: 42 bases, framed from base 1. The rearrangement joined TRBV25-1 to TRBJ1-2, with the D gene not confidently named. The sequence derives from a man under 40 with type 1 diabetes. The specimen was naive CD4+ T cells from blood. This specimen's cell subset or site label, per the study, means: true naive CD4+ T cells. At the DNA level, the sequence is TGTGCCAGCAGTGATTCTCAGAGAAACTATGGCTACACCTTC. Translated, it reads CASSDSQRNYGYTF.